Listed below are T cell receptor beta chains from one sample, sequenced in a study of healthy donors' naive CD4 and CD8 T cells. TCRdb reanalysed the reads using MiXCR and keeps one entry per CDR3 protein. The sample records about 200,000 distinct CDR3 sequences, under 85% being singletons. The sample consisted of naive CD4+ and CD8+ T cells sorted from blood, pooled from several donors. The source of these receptors is a pool of human donors in good health; the sample pools cells from several healthy donors. CDR3s include the opening cysteine and the closing phenylalanine or tryptophan. The D gene is left open where the match is weak. Size tells how often a clone was seen (once, few, many) or the class of an expanded clone, and some rows leave it out.

clone size	V gene	J gene	D gene	CDR3 DNA	CDR3 protein
NA	TRBV27	TRBJ1-2	NA	TGTGCCAGCAGAGGGTTGGGAGCTAACTATGGCTACACCTTC	CASRGLGANYGYTF
NA	TRBV4-3	TRBJ1-1	NA	TGCGCCAGCAGCCAAGATGGGCAGAGGAACACTGAAGCTTTCTTT	CASSQDGQRNTEAFF
few	TRBV29-1	TRBJ1-5	NA	TGCAGCGCCGTATTGGGTTCGGGCAATCAGCCCCAGCATTTT	CSAVLGSGNQPQHF
once	TRBV20-1	TRBJ2-7	TRBD1	TGCAGTGCTAGAGAGGAACCCGGGACAGGATCCTACGAGCAGTACTTC	CSAREEPGTGSYEQYF
NA	TRBV29-1	TRBJ2-5	TRBD1	TGCAGCGTTGAATCGAGGCAGGGGGCTTTAAGTGGGACCCAGTACTTC	CSVESRQGALSGTQYF
NA	TRBV20-1	TRBJ1-2	NA	TGCAGTGCTAGGAACTATGGCTACACCTTC	CSARNYGYTF
NA	TRBV29-1	TRBJ1-1	NA	TGCAGCGTTTACGGGACATCGGCGAGGACTGAAGCTTTCTTT	CSVYGTSARTEAFF
NA	TRBV6-2/TRBV6-3	TRBJ2-5	NA	TGTGCCAGCAGTTACGACGAACAGGGGCGGGAGGCCCAGTACTTC	CASSYDEQGREAQYF
NA	TRBV30	TRBJ2-7	NA	TGTGCCTGGAGCCTAACACATGGCTCCTACGAGCAGTACTTC	CAWSLTHGSYEQYF
NA	TRBV7-8	TRBJ2-7	TRBD1	TGTGCCAGCAGCCGGACAGGGTGGGTCTACGAGCAGTACTTC	CASSRTGWVYEQYF
NA	TRBV6-5	TRBJ1-1	NA	TGTGCCAGCAGTCTTGGTAGTGAAGCTTTCTTT	CASSLGSEAFF
NA	TRBV5-4	TRBJ2-1	NA	TGTGCCAGCAGCTTGGTTGGCGCGCGGAGCTACAATGAGCAGTTCTTC	CASSLVGARSYNEQFF
NA	TRBV7-8	TRBJ2-1	TRBD2	TGTGCCAGCAGCCCCGGGACTAGCGTCTACAATGAGCAGTTCTTC	CASSPGTSVYNEQFF
NA	TRBV19	TRBJ1-1	NA	TGTGCCAGTAGTACTCCGGGCCAAGAGGACACTGAAGCTTTCTTT	CASSTPGQEDTEAFF
NA	TRBV24-1	TRBJ1-4	NA	TGTGCCACCTCACCCGGACGGCGAGGAGGGGAAAAACTGTTTTTT	CATSPGRRGGEKLFF
NA	TRBV6-1	TRBJ2-5	TRBD2	TGTGCCAGCAGTCTCGTCATAGCGGGAGGGCGGGAGACCCAGTACTTC	CASSLVIAGGRETQYF
NA	TRBV6-5	TRBJ1-1	TRBD1	TGTGCCAGCAGTTACACTGGACAGGGGTTCACTGAAGCTTTCTTT	CASSYTGQGFTEAFF
once	TRBV6-5	TRBJ1-2	NA	TGTGCCAGCAGTTACTCCGCAGGGATCTATGGCTACACCTTC	CASSYSAGIYGYTF
few	TRBV11-2	TRBJ2-1	NA	TGTGCCAGCAGCTTTGGGGTTGTGGAGCAGTTCTTC	CASSFGVVEQFF
NA	TRBV6-5	TRBJ1-1	NA	TGTGCCAGCAGTATTTTGACAGCAGCGAACACTGAAGCTTTCTTT	CASSILTAANTEAFF
NA	TRBV6-5	TRBJ2-7	TRBD2	TGTGCCAGCAGTTACTCGATTAGTAGAGCGGGAGGCGGAGCGGACGAGCAGTACTTC	CASSYSISRAGGGADEQYF
once	TRBV11-1	TRBJ2-7	TRBD2	TGTGCCAGCAGCACCAAAGGGAGGGTAACCTACGAGCAGTACTTC	CASSTKGRVTYEQYF
NA	TRBV27	TRBJ1-1	NA	TGTGCCAGCAGTTTATTTCGCCTCGGGACTGAAGCTTTCTTT	CASSLFRLGTEAFF
NA	TRBV5-5	TRBJ2-3	NA	TGTGCCAGCAGCTTCCTGGGGGGTAGGACAGATACGCAGTATTTT	CASSFLGGRTDTQYF
few	TRBV20-1	TRBJ2-1	TRBD1	TGCAGTGCTCAGACAGGGGGTACCTACAATGAGCAGTTCTTC	CSAQTGGTYNEQFF
NA	TRBV5-1	TRBJ2-1	NA	TGCGCCAGCAGCCCTCGAGGGGGTAACAATGAGCAGTTCTTC	CASSPRGGNNEQFF
few	TRBV29-1	TRBJ2-1	TRBD2	TGCAGCGTTAGAGGGGTAGCGGGACTCTGGGATGAGCAGTTCTTC	CSVRGVAGLWDEQFF
NA	TRBV27	TRBJ2-5	TRBD2	TGTGCCAGCAGAAGCGGGAGGGCCAGGGGAGAGACCCAGTACTTC	CASRSGRARGETQYF
NA	TRBV19	TRBJ2-5	TRBD2	TGTGCCAGTAGTATGGGACTAGCGCGGCAAGAGACCCAGTACTTC	CASSMGLARQETQYF
NA	TRBV18	TRBJ1-5	NA	TGTGCCAGCTCACCACGTCAAGGGAGGCAGCCCCAGCATTTT	CASSPRQGRQPQHF
NA	TRBV5-1	TRBJ1-1	NA	TGCGCCAGCAGGTTAGCCGGACAATACACTGAAGCTTTCTTT	CASRLAGQYTEAFF
NA	TRBV29-1	TRBJ1-1	TRBD1	TGCAGCGAAGGGACAGGGAACACTGAAGCTTTCTTT	CSEGTGNTEAFF
NA	TRBV29-1	TRBJ1-1	NA	TGCAGCGTTTACCGGGGTGAAGCTTTCTTT	CSVYRGEAFF
NA	TRBV20-1	TRBJ1-1	NA	TGCAGTGCTAGAGATACCAGGGGCAACACTGAAGCTTTCTTT	CSARDTRGNTEAFF
NA	TRBV18	TRBJ2-1	NA	TGTGCCAGCTCACCGGTACGGGTGGGCAATGAGCAGTTCTTC	CASSPVRVGNEQFF
NA	TRBV6-2/TRBV6-3	TRBJ1-5	NA	TGTGCCAGCAGTTACTCCGCAGGGAGCCAGCCCCAGCATTTT	CASSYSAGSQPQHF
once	TRBV15	TRBJ2-1	NA	TGTGCCACCAGCAGAGAGGAGGGGAAAGGGTATTACAATGAGCAGTTCTTC	CATSREEGKGYYNEQFF
NA	TRBV5-5	TRBJ2-7	TRBD1	TGTGCCAGCAGCTTGGCCCTGGCAGGGGGTCCCTACGAGCAGTACTTC	CASSLALAGGPYEQYF
NA	TRBV7-8	TRBJ2-1	TRBD2	TGTGCCAGCAGCTTAGGGACTAGCACAGGGTACAATGAGCAGTTCTTC	CASSLGTSTGYNEQFF
few	TRBV29-1	TRBJ2-1	TRBD2	TGCAGCGCACGACAGGGACTAGCAAACAATGAGCAGTTCTTC	CSARQGLANNEQFF
NA	TRBV29-1	TRBJ2-1	NA	TGCAGCGTTGCCCAGGCCTTGGAGCAGTTCTTC	CSVAQALEQFF
NA	TRBV5-6	TRBJ2-7	TRBD2	TGTGCCAGCAACCCGGGAGGGTCCTACGAGCAGTACTTC	CASNPGGSYEQYF
NA	TRBV11-1	TRBJ2-1	NA	TGTGCCAGCAGCATAACAGAAGACTCCTACAATGAGCAGTTCTTC	CASSITEDSYNEQFF
NA	TRBV28	TRBJ1-5	TRBD1	TGTGCCAGCCGCGGGATTCGACAGGGTGATCAGCCCCAGCATTTT	CASRGIRQGDQPQHF
NA	TRBV30	TRBJ1-2	NA	TGTGCCTGGAAGGGCATGACTATACATGGCTACACCTTC	CAWKGMTIHGYTF
NA	TRBV29-1	TRBJ1-2	TRBD1	TGCAGCGCTCGGGACAGTCTGAACTATGGCTACACCTTC	CSARDSLNYGYTF
NA	TRBV29-1	TRBJ1-1	NA	TGCAGCGTTCATCCCCTCGCGCTGAACACTGAAGCTTTCTTT	CSVHPLALNTEAFF
NA	TRBV29-1	TRBJ2-6	TRBD1	TGCAGCGTTGATTTAACAGGGGCTGGGGCCAACGTCCTGACTTTC	CSVDLTGAGANVLTF
NA	TRBV5-6	TRBJ2-3	NA	TGTGCCAGCAGTCAGGGGCTCCCAGATACGCAGTATTTT	CASSQGLPDTQYF